The 13 T cell receptor beta chains presented below share a single source sample, sequenced in a study of OX40 agonist ivuxolimab in advanced cancers. Library generation was performed with the immunoSEQ multiplex PCR assay. TCRdb mirrors the immuneACCESS table, restricted to in-frame sequences. Some clones are absent from its copies; in checked studies, under half trace to an unresolved V gene, and the reason for the others is unknown. The sample has just over 50,000 clones on record, approximately 84% of them singletons. Together, the top ten hold approximately 3% of the sample. The sample consisted of CD4+ or CD8+ T cells sorted from blood, taken in a trial of the OX40 agonist ivuxolimab. The receptors derive from an adult with an advanced solid tumor such as melanoma, head and neck, liver or kidney cancer.

The chain uses TRBV5-1 and TRBJ1-1, with a tentative D call TRBD1 (6 bases). The CDR3 spans 15 residues. The V gene lost 1 base and the J gene lost 0 bases, with 10 bases spanning the gap. Germline V CDR1 and CDR2: SGHRS, YFSETQ. The CDR3 region is CASSLTPGVNTEAFF. CDR3 bases: TGCGCCAGCAGCTTGACCCCAGGGGTGAACACTGAAGCTTTCTTT.

The chain uses TRBV4-2 and TRBJ2-6; D may be TRBD1 (5 bases). This CDR3 contains 17 residues. Trimming removed 0 bases from V and 1 base from J, with 10 bases in between. Per the germline V gene, CDR1 is LGHNA and CDR2 is YNFKEQ. The CDR3 sequence: CASSQDWAGSGANVLTF. CDR3 DNA: TGTGCCAGCAGCCAAGATTGGGCAGGGTCTGGGGCCAACGTCCTGACTTTC.

This chain uses TRBV27 with TRBJ1-4; tentative D call: TRBD1 (6 bases). Trimming removed 6 bases from V and 3 bases from J, with 17 bases in between. This CDR3 contains 16 residues. Germline CDR1 reads MNHEY; CDR2 reads SMNVEV (reference sequence). In DNA, the CDR3 is TGTGCCAGCAGACCAACAGGGATGGTGCCTAATGAAAAACTGTTTTTT. Translation gives CASRPTGMVPNEKLFF.

The sample holds a few counts of this clone. This rearrangement joins TRBV19 to TRBJ2-7; TRBD2 matches at 9 bases. CDR1 is LNHDA, CDR2 SQIVND, per germline (reference sequence). The ends lost 3 bases at V and 5 bases at J; junction bases unmatched: 5. The CDR3 totals 14 residues. CDR3 region: CASSIRVAGDEQYF. The CDR3 coding sequence is TGTGCCAGTAGTATTCGGGTAGCGGGGGACGAGCAGTACTTC.

In its sample, this clone was seen a few times. J is TRBJ1-1 and V is TRBV4-3, with D uncertain. Trimming shortened V by 5 bases and J by 0 bases, and 13 bases separated the two germline ends. Germline CDR1 and CDR2: LGHNA and YSLEER. The CDR3 covers 15 residues. Here the CDR3 reads CASSKSGSLNTEAFF. Here the CDR3 DNA reads TGCGCCAGCAGCAAAAGCGGGAGTTTGAACACTGAAGCTTTCTTT.

The chain uses TRBV18 and TRBJ1-2, with a weak D call TRBD1 (5 bases). V was trimmed by 6 bases and J by 0 bases, leaving 8 bases between them. The CDR3 has 13 amino acids. Germline-derived CDR1 and CDR2 are KGHSH and LQKENI. The CDR3 spells CASSDKTNYGYTF. The CDR3 DNA sequence: TGTGCCAGCTCGGACAAAACTAACTATGGCTACACCTTC. The full variable domain, rest sourced from reference TRBV18 and TRBJ1-2, is NAGVMQNPRHLVRRRGQEARLRCSPMKGHSHVYWYRQLPEEGLKFMVYLQKENIIDESGMPKERFSAEFPKEGPSILRIQQVVRGDSAAYFCASSDKTNYGYTFGSGTRLTVV.

This clone was counted only a few times. This chain links TRBV6-5 with TRBJ2-2; D ambiguous. Germline V gene data show CDR1 as MNHEY and CDR2 as SVGAGI. V was cut by 4 bases and J by 6 bases, with 18 bases left in between. This CDR3 contains 16 residues. In nucleotides, the CDR3 is TGTGCCAGCAGTTCCGACTGGCCAGTGATCGCCGGGGAGCTGTTTTTT. As protein: CASSSDWPVIAGELFF.

The rearrangement links TRBV7-8 to TRBJ2-2; unclear D gene. The germline gives CDR1 SGHVS, CDR2 FQNEAQ. This CDR3 spans 15 amino acids. Trimming cost V 5 bases and J 1 base, with 11 bases left between them. Here the CDR3 DNA reads TGTGCCAGCAGCCGGACGGCAGAGAACACCGGGGAGCTGTTTTTT. Translating it yields CASSRTAENTGELFF.

DNA for the CDR3: TGCGCCAGCAGCCAGCTCACCACCAATACGCAGTATTTT. It yields the protein CASSQLTTNTQYF. The genes are TRBV4-3 and TRBJ2-3; D unclear. Germline assignment: CDR1 LGHNA and CDR2 YSLEER. With 3 bases removed from V and 7 bases from J, the gap between germline ends came to 11 bases. The CDR3 spans 13 residues.

The J gene is TRBJ2-3, the V gene TRBV10-2; D perhaps matches TRBD1 (6 bases). The germline CDR1 and CDR2 sequences are WSHSY and SAAADI. This CDR3 has 13 residues. Trimming shortened V by 3 bases and J by 11 bases, and 15 bases separated the two germline ends. The CDR3 DNA reads as TGCGCCAGCAGTGAACCCCCGGACAGACAGCAGTATTTT. Protein: CASSEPPDRQQYF.

The table lists this clone with a count of one. CDR3 sequence reads: CASSIGVAGGRSEQFF. The DNA for the CDR3 is TGTGCCAGTAGTATAGGGGTAGCGGGGGGGCGAAGCGAGCAGTTCTTC. The gene calls are TRBV19 and TRBJ2-1; 11 bases align to TRBD2. The CDR3 covers 16 residues. V shed 1 base and J 10 bases; nucleotides not matched to a gene: 9. CDR1 is LNHDA, CDR2 SQIVND, per germline (reference sequence).

The chain has TRBV19 and TRBJ2-3; D is undetermined. The CDR3 sequence is 13 residues long. Germline loops: CDR1 LNHDA, CDR2 SQIVND (reference sequence). V lost 10 bases, J lost 6 bases, and 17 bases lay in between. The chain's CDR3 is CATQEPPEDTQYF. CDR3 coding DNA: TGTGCCACCCAAGAGCCCCCCGAGGATACGCAGTATTTT.

The V and J genes are TRBV15 and TRBJ2-3, with D unresolved. The CDR3 length is 16 residues. The germline V gene has CDR1 LNHNV and CDR2 YYDKDF (reference sequence). V lost 4 bases and J lost 1, with 15 bases in between. The CDR3 protein is CATSNLGLLGTDTQYF. The DNA of the CDR3 is TGTGCCACCAGCAATCTCGGTCTCCTGGGCACAGATACGCAGTATTTT.